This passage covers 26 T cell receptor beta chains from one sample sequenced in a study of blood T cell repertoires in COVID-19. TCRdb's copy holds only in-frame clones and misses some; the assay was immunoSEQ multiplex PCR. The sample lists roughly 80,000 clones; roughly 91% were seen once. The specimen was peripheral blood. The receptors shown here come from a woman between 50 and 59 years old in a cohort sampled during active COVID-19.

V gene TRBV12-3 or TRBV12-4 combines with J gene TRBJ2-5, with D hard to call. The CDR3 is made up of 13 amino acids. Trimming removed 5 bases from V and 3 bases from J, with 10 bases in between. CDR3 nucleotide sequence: TGTGCCAGCAGTCTAGTTGGCAAAGAGACCCAGTACTTC. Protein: CASSLVGKETQYF.

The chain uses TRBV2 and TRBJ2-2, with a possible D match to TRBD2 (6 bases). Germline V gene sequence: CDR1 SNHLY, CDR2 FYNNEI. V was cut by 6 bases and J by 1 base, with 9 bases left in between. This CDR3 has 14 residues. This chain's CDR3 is CASSGTRNTGELFF. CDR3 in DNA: TGTGCCAGCAGCGGGACTCGGAACACCGGGGAGCTGTTTTTT.

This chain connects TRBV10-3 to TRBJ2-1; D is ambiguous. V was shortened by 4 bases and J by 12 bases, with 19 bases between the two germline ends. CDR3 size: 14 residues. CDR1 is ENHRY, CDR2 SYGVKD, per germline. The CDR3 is CAISGTAVQSGQFF. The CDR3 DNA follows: TGTGCCATCAGTGGCACGGCAGTACAATCGGGGCAGTTCTTC.

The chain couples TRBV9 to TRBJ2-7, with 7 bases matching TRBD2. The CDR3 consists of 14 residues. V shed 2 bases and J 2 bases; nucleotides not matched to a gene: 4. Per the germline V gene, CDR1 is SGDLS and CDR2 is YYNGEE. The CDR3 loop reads CASSVGGDAYEQYF. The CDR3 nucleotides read TGTGCCAGCAGCGTGGGAGGGGATGCCTACGAGCAGTACTTC.

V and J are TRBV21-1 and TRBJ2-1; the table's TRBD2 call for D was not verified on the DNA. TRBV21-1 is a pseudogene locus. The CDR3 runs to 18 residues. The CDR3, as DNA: TGTGCCAGCAGCAAAGCGGGAAGCGGGGGGGGTTTTTTGGATGAGCAGTTCTTC. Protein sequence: CASSKAGSGGGFLDEQFF.

The CDR3 loop reads CASSDSSGHHYEQYF. Here the CDR3 DNA reads TGTGCCAGCAGCGATTCCTCGGGACACCACTACGAGCAGTACTTC. The chain is built from TRBV3-1 (or the pseudogene TRBV3-2) and TRBJ2-7; the D gene is possibly TRBD1 (6 bases). V was shortened by 5 bases and J by 3 bases, with 17 bases between the two germline ends. Germline CDR1 LGHDT, CDR2 YNNKEL (reference sequence). This CDR3 contains 15 residues.

The CDR3 sequence is CASSLENLVGNTIYF. For the CDR3, the DNA is TGTGCCAGCAGTTTAGAAAACCTCGTCGGAAACACCATATATTTT. The chain joins TRBV6-6 to TRBJ1-3; D is undetermined. V was clipped by 4 bases and J by 4 bases, with 14 bases between them. The CDR3 runs to 15 residues. Germline V gene lookup returns CDR1 MNHNY and CDR2 SVGAGI (reference sequence).

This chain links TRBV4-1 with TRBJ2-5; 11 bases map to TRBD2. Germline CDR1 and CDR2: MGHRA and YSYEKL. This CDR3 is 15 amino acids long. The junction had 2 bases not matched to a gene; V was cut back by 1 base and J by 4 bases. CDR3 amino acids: CASSQGTSGGETQYF. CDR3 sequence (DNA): TGCGCCAGCAGCCAAGGTACTAGCGGGGGAGAGACCCAGTACTTC.

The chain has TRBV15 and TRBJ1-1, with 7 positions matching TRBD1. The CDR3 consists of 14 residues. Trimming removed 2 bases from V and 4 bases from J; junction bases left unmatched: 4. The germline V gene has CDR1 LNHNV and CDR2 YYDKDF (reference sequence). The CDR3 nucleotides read TGTGCCACCAGCAGAAGAACAGGGGTCACTGAAGCTTTCTTT. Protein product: CATSRRTGVTEAFF. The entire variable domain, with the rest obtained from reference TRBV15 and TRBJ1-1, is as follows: DAMVIQNPRYQVTQFGKPVTLSCSQTLNHNVMYWYQQKSSQAPKLLFHYYDKDFNNEADTPDNFQSRRPNTSFCFLDIRSPGLGDTAMYLCATSRRTGVTEAFFGQGTRLTVV.

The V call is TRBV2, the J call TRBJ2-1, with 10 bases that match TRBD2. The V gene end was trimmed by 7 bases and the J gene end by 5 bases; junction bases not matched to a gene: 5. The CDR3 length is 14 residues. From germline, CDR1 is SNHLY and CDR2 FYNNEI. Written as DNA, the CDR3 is TGTGCCAGCAAGGGGACTAGCGCCAACAATGAGCAGTTCTTC. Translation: CASKGTSANNEQFF.

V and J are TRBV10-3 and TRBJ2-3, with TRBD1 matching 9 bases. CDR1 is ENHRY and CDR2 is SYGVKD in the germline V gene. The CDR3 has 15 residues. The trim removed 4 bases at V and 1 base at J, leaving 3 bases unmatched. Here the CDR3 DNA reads TGTGCCATCAGTGGACAGGGGGAAGGCACAGATACGCAGTATTTT. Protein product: CAISGQGEGTDTQYF.

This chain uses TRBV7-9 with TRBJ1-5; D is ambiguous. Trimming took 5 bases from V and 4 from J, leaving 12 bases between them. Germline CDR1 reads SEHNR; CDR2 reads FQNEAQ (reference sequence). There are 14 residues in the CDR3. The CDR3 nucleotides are TGTGCCAGCAGCCCTAGTGGCAGAAATCAGCCCCAGCATTTT. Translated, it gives CASSPSGRNQPQHF.

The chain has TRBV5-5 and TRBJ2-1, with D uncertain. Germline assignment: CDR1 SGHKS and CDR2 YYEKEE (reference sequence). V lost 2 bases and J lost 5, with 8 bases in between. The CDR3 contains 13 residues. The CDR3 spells CASSFFQDNEQFF. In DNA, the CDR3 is TGTGCCAGCAGCTTTTTCCAGGACAATGAGCAGTTCTTC.

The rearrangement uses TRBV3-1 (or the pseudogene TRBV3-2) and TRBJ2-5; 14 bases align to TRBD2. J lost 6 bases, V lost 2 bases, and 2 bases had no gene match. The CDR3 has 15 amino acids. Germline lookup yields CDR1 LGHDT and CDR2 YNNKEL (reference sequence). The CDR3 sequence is CASSQRTSGRKTQYF. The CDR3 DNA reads TGTGCCAGCAGCCAACGGACTAGCGGGAGGAAGACCCAGTACTTC.

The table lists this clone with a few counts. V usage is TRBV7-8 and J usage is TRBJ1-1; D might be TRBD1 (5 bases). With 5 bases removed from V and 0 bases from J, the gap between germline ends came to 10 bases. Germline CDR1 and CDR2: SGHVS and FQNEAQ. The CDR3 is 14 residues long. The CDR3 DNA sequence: TGTGCCAGCAGCGCGGGACTACTGAACACTGAAGCTTTCTTT. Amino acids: CASSAGLLNTEAFF.

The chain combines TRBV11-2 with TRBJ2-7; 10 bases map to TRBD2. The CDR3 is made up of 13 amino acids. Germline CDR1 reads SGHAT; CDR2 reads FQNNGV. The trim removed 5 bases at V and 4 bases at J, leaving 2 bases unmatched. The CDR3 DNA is TGTGCCAGCAGCGATAGCGGGAGGTACGAGCAGTACTTC. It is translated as CASSDSGRYEQYF.

CDR3 in DNA: TGTGCCAGCTCAGGGGCCCCGGCTGAAAAACTGTTTTTT. Translating it yields CASSGAPAEKLFF. The rearrangement uses TRBV18 and TRBJ1-4, with a weak D call TRBD1 (5 bases). The CDR3 totals 13 residues. Per germline, CDR1 KGHSH and CDR2 LQKENI. V was shortened by 5 bases and J by 7 bases, with 11 bases between the two germline ends.

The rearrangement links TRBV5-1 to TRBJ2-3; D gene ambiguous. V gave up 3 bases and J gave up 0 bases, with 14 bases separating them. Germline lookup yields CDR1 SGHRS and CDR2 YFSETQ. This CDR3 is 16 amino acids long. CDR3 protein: CASSSQRAFSTDTQYF. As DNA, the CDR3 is TGCGCCAGCAGCTCCCAAAGAGCGTTCAGCACAGATACGCAGTATTTT.

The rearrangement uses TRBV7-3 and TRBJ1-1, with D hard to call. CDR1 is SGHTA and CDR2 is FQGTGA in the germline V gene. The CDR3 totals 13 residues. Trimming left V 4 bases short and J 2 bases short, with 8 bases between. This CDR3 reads CASSWRDNTEAFF. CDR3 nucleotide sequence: TGTGCCAGCAGCTGGAGGGATAACACTGAAGCTTTCTTT.

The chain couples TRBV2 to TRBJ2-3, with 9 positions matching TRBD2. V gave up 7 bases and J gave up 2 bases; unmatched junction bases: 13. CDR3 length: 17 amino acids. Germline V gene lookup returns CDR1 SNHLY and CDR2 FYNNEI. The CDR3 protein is CASNRGGQRGVTDTQYF. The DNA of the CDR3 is TGTGCCAGCAACCGCGGAGGCCAGCGGGGGGTCACAGATACGCAGTATTTT. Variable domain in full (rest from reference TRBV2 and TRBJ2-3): EPEVTQTPSHQVTQMGQEVILRCVPISNHLYFYWYRQILGQKVEFLVSFYNNEISEKSEIFDDQFSVERPDGSNFTLKIRSTKLEDSAMYFCASNRGGQRGVTDTQYFGPGTRLTVL.

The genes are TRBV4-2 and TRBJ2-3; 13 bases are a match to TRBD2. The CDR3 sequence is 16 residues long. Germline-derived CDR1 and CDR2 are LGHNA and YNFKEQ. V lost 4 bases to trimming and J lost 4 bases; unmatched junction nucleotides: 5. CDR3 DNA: TGTGCCAGCAGCCCAAAACTAGCGGGAGGGCCAGATACGCAGTATTTT. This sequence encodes CASSPKLAGGPDTQYF.

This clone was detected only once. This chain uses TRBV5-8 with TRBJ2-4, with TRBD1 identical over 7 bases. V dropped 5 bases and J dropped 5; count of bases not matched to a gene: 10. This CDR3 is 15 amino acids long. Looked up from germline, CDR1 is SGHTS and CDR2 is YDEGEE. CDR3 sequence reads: CASSYDRVGQNIQYF. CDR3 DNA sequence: TGTGCCAGCAGTTACGACAGGGTAGGGCAAAACATTCAGTACTTC.

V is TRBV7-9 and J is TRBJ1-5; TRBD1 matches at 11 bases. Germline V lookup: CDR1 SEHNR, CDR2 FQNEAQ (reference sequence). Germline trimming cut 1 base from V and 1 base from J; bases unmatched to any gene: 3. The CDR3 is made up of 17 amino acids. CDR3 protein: CASSLGTGGGSNQPQHF. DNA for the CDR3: TGTGCCAGCAGCTTAGGGACAGGGGGCGGAAGCAATCAGCCCCAGCATTTT.

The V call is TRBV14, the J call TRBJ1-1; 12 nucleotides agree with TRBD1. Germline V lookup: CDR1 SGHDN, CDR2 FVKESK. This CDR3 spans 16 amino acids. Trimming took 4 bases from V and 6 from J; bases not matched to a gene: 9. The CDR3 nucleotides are TGTGCCAGCAGCCTATGGGGACAGGGGGCGCGATCTGAAGCTTTCTTT. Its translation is CASSLWGQGARSEAFF.

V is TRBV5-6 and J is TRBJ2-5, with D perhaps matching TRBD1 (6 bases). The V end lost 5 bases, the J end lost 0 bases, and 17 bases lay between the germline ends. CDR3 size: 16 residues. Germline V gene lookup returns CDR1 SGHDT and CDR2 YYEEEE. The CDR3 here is CASSYTITGNQETQYF. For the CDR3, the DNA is TGTGCCAGCAGTTACACCATAACAGGGAACCAAGAGACCCAGTACTTC.

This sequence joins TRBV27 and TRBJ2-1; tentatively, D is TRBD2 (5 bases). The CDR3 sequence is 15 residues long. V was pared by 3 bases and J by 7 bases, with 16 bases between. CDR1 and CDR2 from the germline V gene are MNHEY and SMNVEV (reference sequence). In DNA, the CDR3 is TGTGCCAGCAGTTTCACTCCCGGGATTAGAAATGAGCAGTTCTTC. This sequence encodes CASSFTPGIRNEQFF.